This TCR beta chain appears in the sequencing data of a study of response to subunit inactivated influenza vaccine. Findings and caveats of the study: After each seasonal influenza vaccination, few new T cells are recruited, the authors suggested.

This CDR3 has 17 amino acids. Germline trimming cut 0 bases from V and 10 bases from J; bases unmatched to any gene: 11. The germline gives CDR1 LGHNA, CDR2 YNFKEQ. This clonotype has more than one count but fewer than ten. Its antigen remains unknown. TCRdb re-called the RT-PCR reads through MiXCR, storing one row per CDR3 protein. The repertoire holds 400,000 to 650,000 distinct CDR3 sequences, with approximately 6.9% as singletons. The sequencing here drew on PBMCs from blood, taken around 25 months after vaccination. This receptor was identified in a man between 50 and 75 years old who received an inactivated influenza vaccine. The chain recombines TRBV4-2 with TRBJ2-1; 11 nucleotides line up with TRBD2. The CDR3 DNA follows: TGTGCCAGCAGCCAAGAGATTGTTAGCGGGAGGGCCGTGGAGCAGTTCTTC. It specifies CASSQEIVSGRAVEQFF.